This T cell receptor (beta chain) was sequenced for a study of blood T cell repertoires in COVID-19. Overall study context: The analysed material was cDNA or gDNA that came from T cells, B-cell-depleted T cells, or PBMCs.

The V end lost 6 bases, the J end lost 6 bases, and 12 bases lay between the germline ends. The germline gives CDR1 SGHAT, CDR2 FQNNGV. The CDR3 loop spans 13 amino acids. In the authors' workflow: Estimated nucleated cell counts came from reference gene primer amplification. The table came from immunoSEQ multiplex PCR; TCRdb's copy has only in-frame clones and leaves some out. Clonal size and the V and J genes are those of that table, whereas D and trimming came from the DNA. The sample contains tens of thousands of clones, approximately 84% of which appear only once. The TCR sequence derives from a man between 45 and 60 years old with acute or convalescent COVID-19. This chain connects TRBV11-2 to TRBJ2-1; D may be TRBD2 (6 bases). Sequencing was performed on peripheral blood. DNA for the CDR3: TGTGCCAGCAGGTCAACGGGAGTCAATGAGCAGTTCTTC. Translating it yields CASRSTGVNEQFF.